Shown below are 19 T cell receptor beta chains from a single sample sequenced in a study of cytomegalovirus exposure and HLA in healthy donors. It was with 60 Vbeta and 13 Jbeta primers that the PCR ran. The assay was immunoSEQ multiplex PCR, and TCRdb's table has in-frame clones only and misses some. The table lists under 150,000 clones, about four fifths of them singletons, with roughly 4% in the top ten. The sample taken for sequencing was PBMCs. These receptors were collected from a man in his forties or fifties in good health and CMV-seropositive.

CDR3 amino acids: CASERLKTSRGNQPQHF. The DNA of the CDR3 is TGTGCCAGCGAAAGATTAAAGACCTCGAGGGGCAATCAGCCCCAGCATTTT. This chain uses TRBV2 with TRBJ1-5; unclear D gene. With 8 bases removed from V and 2 bases from J, the gap between germline ends came to 22 bases. In germline, CDR1 is SNHLY, CDR2 FYNNEI. The CDR3 sequence is 17 residues long.

The chain has TRBV6-6 and TRBJ2-1; D gene uncertain. The CDR3 length is 11 residues. Looked up from germline, CDR1 is MNHNY and CDR2 is SVGAGI (reference sequence). Trimming removed 7 bases at V and 7 bases at J, with 8 bases between. CDR3 region: CASTLGNEQFF. As DNA, the CDR3 is TGTGCCAGCACCCTAGGAAATGAGCAGTTCTTC.

The chain is built from TRBV6-1 and TRBJ2-1, with D possibly being TRBD1 (6 bases). Trimming pared 5 bases from V and 4 bases from J, leaving 15 bases between. The germline V gene has CDR1 MNHNS and CDR2 SASEGT. The CDR3 totals 15 residues. The CDR3 bases are TGTGCCAGCAGTAGCAGGGACAAACATTACAATGAGCAGTTCTTC. Its translation is CASSSRDKHYNEQFF.

The chain employs TRBV10-3 and TRBJ2-5; 9 bases are shared with TRBD2. The length of the CDR3 is 14 residues. The germline CDR1 and CDR2 sequences are ENHRY and SYGVKD. J was trimmed by 3 bases and V by 8 bases; bases with no gene match: 7. This CDR3 reads CAIARTSAKETQYF. The CDR3 DNA follows: TGTGCCATCGCCAGGACTAGCGCTAAAGAGACCCAGTACTTC.

This rearrangement joins TRBV7-3 to TRBJ1-1; weak D call: TRBD1 (6 bases). The CDR3 is 14 amino acids. Germline V gene sequence: CDR1 SGHTA, CDR2 FQGTGA. Trimming took 5 bases from V and 0 from J, leaving 10 bases between them. Here the CDR3 DNA reads TGTGCCAGCAGCCCGGACAGTGTGAACACTGAAGCTTTCTTT. Translated: CASSPDSVNTEAFF.

Concerning this clone itself: At the DNA level, this CDR3 is encoded by other sequences in the same sample as well. The chain employs TRBV5-1 and TRBJ2-3; no clear D gene. V lost 0 bases to trimming and J lost 6 bases, with 20 bases between them. This CDR3 region has 17 residues. Germline V gene lookup returns CDR1 SGHRS and CDR2 YFSETQ. For the CDR3, the DNA is TGCGCCAGCAGCTTGGCACTGACCCCCTTAGCAGCCGATACGCAGTATTTT. Protein sequence: CASSLALTPLAADTQYF.

The chain recombines TRBV13 with TRBJ2-7, with 11 nucleotides matching TRBD2. The CDR3 is 14 residues long. Germline values: CDR1 PRHDT, CDR2 FYEKMQ (reference sequence). Trimming took 5 bases from V and 3 from J; bases not matched to a gene: 3. CDR3: CASSPGTSGYEQYF. Written as DNA, the CDR3 is TGTGCCAGCAGCCCGGGGACTAGCGGCTACGAGCAGTACTTC. Full variable domain (missing parts from reference TRBV13 and TRBJ2-7): AAGVIQSPRHLIKEKRETATLKCYPIPRHDTVYWYQQGPGQDPQFLISFYEKMQSDKGSIPDRFSAQQFSDYHSELNMSSLELGDSALYFCASSPGTSGYEQYFGPGTRLTVT.

The V call is TRBV4-1, the J call TRBJ2-1; tentatively, D is TRBD1 (6 bases). Germline V gene lookup returns CDR1 MGHRA and CDR2 YSYEKL. V was trimmed by 0 bases and J by 6 bases, leaving 12 bases between them. This CDR3 is 15 amino acids long. CDR3 loop: CASSQEGAPPNEQFF. The CDR3 coding sequence is TGCGCCAGCAGCCAAGAGGGGGCCCCCCCCAATGAGCAGTTCTTC.

The chain employs TRBV2 and TRBJ2-3; perhaps TRBD1 as D (5 bases). Germline lookup yields CDR1 SNHLY and CDR2 FYNNEI. The CDR3 sequence is 15 residues long. The V gene lost 7 bases and the J gene lost 0 bases, with 14 bases spanning the gap. CDR3 residues: CASTKEGASTDTQYF. Here the CDR3 DNA reads TGTGCCAGCACGAAGGAAGGGGCCAGCACAGATACGCAGTATTTT.

This clone was counted a single time. The gene calls are TRBV7-2 and TRBJ1-1, with D unclear. There are 13 residues in the CDR3. CDR1 SGHTA and CDR2 FQGNSA come from the germline V gene. The V and J ends lost 2 bases and 1 base respectively, with 5 bases between them. CDR3 in amino acids: CASSLPSNTEAFF. CDR3 DNA sequence: TGTGCCAGCAGCTTACCGTCGAACACTGAAGCTTTCTTT.

This clone came up a few times. The genes are TRBV6-6 and TRBJ1-4; no firm D call. Trimming stripped 4 bases from V and 7 bases from J, with 10 bases between. CDR1 is MNHNY, CDR2 SVGAGI, per germline (reference sequence). The CDR3 runs to 13 residues. CDR3 protein: CASSLALVEKLFF. As DNA, the CDR3 is TGTGCCAGCAGTTTAGCCTTAGTTGAAAAACTGTTTTTT.

V gene TRBV19 combines with J gene TRBJ2-5; 7 bases match TRBD2. With V trimmed by 3 bases and J by 4 bases, 17 bases remained unmatched. The germline V gene encodes CDR1 LNHDA and CDR2 SQIVND (reference sequence). CDR3 length: 18 residues. The DNA for the CDR3 is TGTGCCAGTAGTATCAGTGTTCGAGCGGGGAGGTCGGGAGAGACCCAGTACTTC. Translation: CASSISVRAGRSGETQYF.

This clone has only one observation. This chain joins TRBV9 and TRBJ2-5; the match to TRBD2 covers 7 bases. The junction had 7 bases not matched to a gene; V was cut back by 0 bases and J by 5 bases. There are 15 residues in the CDR3. Germline-derived CDR1 and CDR2 are SGDLS and YYNGEE. The CDR3 region is CASSVGGSPPETQYF. As DNA, the CDR3 is TGTGCCAGCAGCGTAGGCGGGAGCCCGCCCGAGACCCAGTACTTC. Complete variable domain (other parts from reference TRBV9 and TRBJ2-5): DSGVTQTPKHLITATGQRVTLRCSPRSGDLSVYWYQQSLDQGLQFLIQYYNGEERAKGNILERFSAQQFPDLHSELNLSSLELGDSALYFCASSVGGSPPETQYFGPGTRLLVL.

This chain connects TRBV9 to TRBJ1-2, with D maybe TRBD1 (5 bases). Germline CDR1 and CDR2: SGDLS and YYNGEE. Between the trimmed V and J ends, which lost 3 bases and 3 bases, there was a span of 18 bases. There are 16 residues in the CDR3. The CDR3 DNA sequence: TGTGCCAGCAGCGCCGCCCCGCAGGGCAAACACTATGGCTACACCTTC. This sequence encodes CASSAAPQGKHYGYTF.

The rearrangement joins TRBV10-3 to TRBJ1-5; D is unclear. The CDR3 is made up of 14 amino acids. Germline lookup yields CDR1 ENHRY and CDR2 SYGVKD. V lost 0 bases to trimming and J lost 0 bases, with 3 bases between them. This CDR3 is CAISESLSNQPQHF. The CDR3 nucleotides read TGTGCCATCAGTGAGTCTCTTAGCAATCAGCCCCAGCATTTT.

This clone was counted once. The genes are TRBV19 and TRBJ2-1; 9 bases map to TRBD2. Trimming removed 3 bases from V and 9 bases from J; junction bases left unmatched: 9. The CDR3 is made up of 15 amino acids. Germline assignment: CDR1 LNHDA and CDR2 SQIVND (reference sequence). CDR3 DNA: TGTGCCAGTAGTATGGCGGGACTAGCTTTGTCTGAGCAGTTCTTC. The encoded protein is CASSMAGLALSEQFF.

The chain's CDR3 is CASSAGTENTQYF. In DNA, the CDR3 is TGTGCCAGCAGCGCCGGGACAGAGAATACGCAGTATTTT. V is TRBV9 and J is TRBJ2-3, with 7 nucleotides matching TRBD1. The CDR3 spans 13 residues. Germline trimming cut 3 bases from V and 7 bases from J; bases unmatched to any gene: 5. Germline values: CDR1 SGDLS, CDR2 YYNGEE.

The J gene is TRBJ2-5, the V gene TRBV9; 9 nucleotides agree with TRBD1. CDR3 length: 15 amino acids. Germline V gives CDR1 SGDLS, CDR2 YYNGEE. After removal of 3 bases from V and 7 bases from J, the junction contained 10 bases not matched to a gene. CDR3 sequence (DNA): TGTGCCAGCAGCGCCGGGACAGGGCGAATGGGGACCCAGTACTTC. Its protein is CASSAGTGRMGTQYF.

The chain couples TRBV29-1 to TRBJ1-1, with 9 bases fitting TRBD1. CDR3 length: 13 amino acids. The germline gives CDR1 SQVTM, CDR2 ANQGSEA. V dropped 7 bases and J dropped 4; count of bases not matched to a gene: 7. The CDR3 loop reads CSAGTGTGTEAFF. The CDR3 DNA is TGCAGCGCAGGGACAGGGACGGGCACTGAAGCTTTCTTT.